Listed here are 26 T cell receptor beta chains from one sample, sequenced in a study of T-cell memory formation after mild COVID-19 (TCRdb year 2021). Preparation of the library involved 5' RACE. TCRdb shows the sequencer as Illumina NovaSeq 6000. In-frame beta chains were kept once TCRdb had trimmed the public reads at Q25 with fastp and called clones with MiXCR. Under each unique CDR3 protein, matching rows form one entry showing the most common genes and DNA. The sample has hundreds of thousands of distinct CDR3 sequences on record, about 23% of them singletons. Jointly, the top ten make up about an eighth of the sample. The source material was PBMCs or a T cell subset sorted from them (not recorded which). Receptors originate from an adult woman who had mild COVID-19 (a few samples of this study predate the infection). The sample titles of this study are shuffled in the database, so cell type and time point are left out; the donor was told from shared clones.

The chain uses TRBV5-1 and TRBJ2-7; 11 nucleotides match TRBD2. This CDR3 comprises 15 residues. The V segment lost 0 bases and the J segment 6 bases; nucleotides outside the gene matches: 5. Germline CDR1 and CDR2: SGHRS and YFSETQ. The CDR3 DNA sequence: TGCGCCAGCAGCTTGGATTGGACTAGCGGGTCCGAGCAGTACTTC. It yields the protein CASSLDWTSGSEQYF.

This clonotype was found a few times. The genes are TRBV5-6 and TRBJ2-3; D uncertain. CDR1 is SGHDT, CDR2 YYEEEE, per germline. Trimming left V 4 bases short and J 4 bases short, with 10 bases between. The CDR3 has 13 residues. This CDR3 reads CASSGERADTQYF. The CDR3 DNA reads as TGTGCCAGCAGCGGAGAGCGCGCAGATACGCAGTATTTT.

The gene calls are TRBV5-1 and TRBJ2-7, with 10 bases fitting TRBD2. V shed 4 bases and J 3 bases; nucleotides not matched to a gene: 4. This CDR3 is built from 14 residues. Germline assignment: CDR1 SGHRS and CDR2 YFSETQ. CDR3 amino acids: CASSASSGGYEQYF. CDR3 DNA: TGCGCCAGCAGCGCCTCTAGCGGGGGCTACGAGCAGTACTTC. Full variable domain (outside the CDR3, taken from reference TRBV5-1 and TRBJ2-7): KAGVTQTPRYLIKTRGQQVTLSCSPISGHRSVSWYQQTPGQGLQFLFEYFSETQRNKGNFPGRFSGRQFSNSRSEMNVSTLELGDSALYLCASSASSGGYEQYFGPGTRLTVT.

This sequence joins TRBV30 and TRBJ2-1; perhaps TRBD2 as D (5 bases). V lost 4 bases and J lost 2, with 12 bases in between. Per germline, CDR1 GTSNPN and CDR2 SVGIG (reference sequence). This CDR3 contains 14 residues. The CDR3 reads CAWKRVGAYNEQFF. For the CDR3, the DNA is TGTGCCTGGAAGAGGGTGGGCGCCTACAATGAGCAGTTCTTC.

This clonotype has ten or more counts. DNA for the CDR3: TGTGCCAGCAAACCCAGGGCCCAAGTCTTAGCCAAAAACATTCAGTACTTC. This sequence encodes CASKPRAQVLAKNIQYF. The V call is TRBV6-6, the J call TRBJ2-4; D is perhaps TRBD1 (5 bases). The V and J ends lost 7 bases and 0 bases respectively, with 19 bases between them. The CDR3 runs to 17 residues. The germline V gene encodes CDR1 MNHNY and CDR2 SVGAGI (reference sequence).

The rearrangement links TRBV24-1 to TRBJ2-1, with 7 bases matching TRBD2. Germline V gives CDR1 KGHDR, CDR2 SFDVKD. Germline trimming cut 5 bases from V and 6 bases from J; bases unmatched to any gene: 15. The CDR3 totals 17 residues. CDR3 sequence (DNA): TGTGCCACCAGTGCTGCCGGGGGGAGGGGAGTATCCAATGAGCAGTTCTTC. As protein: CATSAAGGRGVSNEQFF.

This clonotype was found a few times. This CDR3 reads CASSSAGGDAYNEQFF. The CDR3 DNA is TGCGCCAGCAGCTCTGCGGGCGGGGACGCCTACAATGAGCAGTTCTTC. The V gene is TRBV4-1, the J gene TRBJ2-1, with a possible D match to TRBD2 (6 bases). Trimming shortened V by 5 bases and J by 2 bases, and 16 bases separated the two germline ends. Germline-derived CDR1 and CDR2 are MGHRA and YSYEKL. The CDR3 covers 16 residues.

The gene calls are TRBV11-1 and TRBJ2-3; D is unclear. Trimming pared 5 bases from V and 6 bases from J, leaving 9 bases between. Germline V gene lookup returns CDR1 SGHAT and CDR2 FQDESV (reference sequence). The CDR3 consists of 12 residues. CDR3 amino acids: CASSPTGDTQYF. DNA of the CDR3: TGTGCCAGCAGCCCCACCGGGGATACGCAGTATTTT.

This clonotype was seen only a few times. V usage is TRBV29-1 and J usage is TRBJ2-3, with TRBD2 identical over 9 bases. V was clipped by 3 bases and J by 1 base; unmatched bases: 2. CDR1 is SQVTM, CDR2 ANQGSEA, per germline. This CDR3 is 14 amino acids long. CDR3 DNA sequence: TGCAGCGTTGATGGCGGGGGGGGCACAGATACGCAGTATTTT. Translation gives CSVDGGGGTDTQYF.

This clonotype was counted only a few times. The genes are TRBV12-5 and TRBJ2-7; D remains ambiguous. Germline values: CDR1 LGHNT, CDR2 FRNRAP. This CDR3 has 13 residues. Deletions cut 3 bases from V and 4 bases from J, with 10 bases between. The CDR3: CASGLAPSYEQYF. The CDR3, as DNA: TGTGCTAGTGGTTTAGCTCCTTCATACGAGCAGTACTTC.

The CDR3 nucleotides are TGCGCCAGCAGCCAAGAGTTTGGGGGTTCCTACGAGCAGTACTTC. Translation gives CASSQEFGGSYEQYF. The chain carries TRBV4-1 and TRBJ2-7; either TRBD1 or TRBD2 may fit D (5 bases each). The CDR3 extends over 15 amino acids. Germline values: CDR1 MGHRA, CDR2 YSYEKL. Trimming left V 0 bases short and J 1 base short, with 10 bases between.

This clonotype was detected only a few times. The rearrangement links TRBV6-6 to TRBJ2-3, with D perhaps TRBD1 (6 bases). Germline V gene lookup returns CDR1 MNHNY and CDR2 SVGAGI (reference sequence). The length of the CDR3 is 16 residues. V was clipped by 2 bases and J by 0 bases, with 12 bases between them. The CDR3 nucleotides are TGTGCCAGCAGTTACGGGACACGGAGTAGCACAGATACGCAGTATTTT. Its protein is CASSYGTRSSTDTQYF.

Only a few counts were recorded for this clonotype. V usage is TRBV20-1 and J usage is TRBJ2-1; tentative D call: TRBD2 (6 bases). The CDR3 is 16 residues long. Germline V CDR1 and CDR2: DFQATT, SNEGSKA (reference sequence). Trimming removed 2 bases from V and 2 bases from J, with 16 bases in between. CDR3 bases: TGCAGTGCTAGATGGACTATCAAGGACGCCTACAATGAGCAGTTCTTC. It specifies CSARWTIKDAYNEQFF.

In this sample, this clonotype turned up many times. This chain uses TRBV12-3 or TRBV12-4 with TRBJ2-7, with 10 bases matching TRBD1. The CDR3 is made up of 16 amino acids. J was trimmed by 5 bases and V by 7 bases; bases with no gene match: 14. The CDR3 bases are TGTGCCAGCACCGGGCGTCTGACAGGGGGCTGGCACGAGCAGTACTTC. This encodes CASTGRLTGGWHEQYF.

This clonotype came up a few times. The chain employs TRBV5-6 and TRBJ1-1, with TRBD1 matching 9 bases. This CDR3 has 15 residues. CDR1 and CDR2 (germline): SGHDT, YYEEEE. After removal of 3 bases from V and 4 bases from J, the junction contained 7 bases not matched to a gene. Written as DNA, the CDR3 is TGTGCCAGCAGCTGGGTGGGACAGGGTCCCACTGAAGCTTTCTTT. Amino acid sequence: CASSWVGQGPTEAFF.

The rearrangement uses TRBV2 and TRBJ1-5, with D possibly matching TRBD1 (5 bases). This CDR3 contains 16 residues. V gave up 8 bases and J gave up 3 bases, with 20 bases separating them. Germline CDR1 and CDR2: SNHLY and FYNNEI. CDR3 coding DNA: TGTGCCAGCGCCGGGGAAGGGGAGAGGGACAATCAGCCCCAGCATTTT. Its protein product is CASAGEGERDNQPQHF.

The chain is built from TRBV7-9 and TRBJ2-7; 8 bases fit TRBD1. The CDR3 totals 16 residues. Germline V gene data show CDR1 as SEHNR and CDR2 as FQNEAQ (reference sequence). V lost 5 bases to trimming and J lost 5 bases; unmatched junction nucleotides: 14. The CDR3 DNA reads TGTGCCAGCAGCCAACCGACAGGGGCCCCCGGCGACGAGCAGTACTTC. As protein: CASSQPTGAPGDEQYF.

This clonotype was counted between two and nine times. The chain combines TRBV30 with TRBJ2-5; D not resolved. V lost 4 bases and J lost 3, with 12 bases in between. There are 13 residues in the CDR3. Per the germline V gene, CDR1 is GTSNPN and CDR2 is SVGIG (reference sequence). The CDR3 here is CAWTPRIKETQYF. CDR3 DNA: TGTGCCTGGACCCCTCGTATCAAAGAGACCCAGTACTTC.

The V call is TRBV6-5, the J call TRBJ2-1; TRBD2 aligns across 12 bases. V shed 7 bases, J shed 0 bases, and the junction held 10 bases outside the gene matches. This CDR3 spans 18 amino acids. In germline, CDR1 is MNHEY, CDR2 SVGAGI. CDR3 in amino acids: CASTPTSGRLHSYNEQFF. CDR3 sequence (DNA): TGTGCCAGCACCCCGACTAGCGGGAGACTTCACTCCTACAATGAGCAGTTCTTC.

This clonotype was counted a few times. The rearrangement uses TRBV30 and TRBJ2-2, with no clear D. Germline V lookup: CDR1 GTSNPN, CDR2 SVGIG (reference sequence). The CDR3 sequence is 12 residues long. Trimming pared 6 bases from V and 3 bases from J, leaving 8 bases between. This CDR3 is CACVGYTGELFF. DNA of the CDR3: TGTGCCTGCGTGGGGTACACCGGGGAGCTGTTTTTT.

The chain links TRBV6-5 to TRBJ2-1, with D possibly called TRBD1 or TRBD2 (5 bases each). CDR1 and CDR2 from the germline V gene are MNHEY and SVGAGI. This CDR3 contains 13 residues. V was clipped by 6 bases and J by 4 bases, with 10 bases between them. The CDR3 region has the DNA TGTGCCAGCAGCAGGGAGAGGTACAATGAGCAGTTCTTC. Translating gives CASSRERYNEQFF.

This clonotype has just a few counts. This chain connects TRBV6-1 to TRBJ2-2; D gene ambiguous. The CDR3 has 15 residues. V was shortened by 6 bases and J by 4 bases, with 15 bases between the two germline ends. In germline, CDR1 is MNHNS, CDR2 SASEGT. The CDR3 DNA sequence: TGTGCCAGCAGCGGACGGATCCGTGGCACCGGGGAGCTGTTTTTT. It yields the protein CASSGRIRGTGELFF.

The CDR3, as DNA: TGTGCCTGCATCGGGGAGACCCAGTACTTC. Translating gives CACIGETQYF. V and J are TRBV30 and TRBJ2-5; no firm D call. The CDR3 covers 10 residues. Trimming cost V 6 bases and J 5 bases, with 7 bases left between them. The germline V gene encodes CDR1 GTSNPN and CDR2 SVGIG (reference sequence).

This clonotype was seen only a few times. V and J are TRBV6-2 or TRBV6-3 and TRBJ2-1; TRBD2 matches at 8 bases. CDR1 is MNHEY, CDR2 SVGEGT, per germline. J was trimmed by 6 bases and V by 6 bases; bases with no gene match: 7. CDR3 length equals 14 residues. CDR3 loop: CASSQRETGNEQFF. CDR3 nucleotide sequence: TGTGCCAGCAGCCAGCGGGAGACGGGCAATGAGCAGTTCTTC.

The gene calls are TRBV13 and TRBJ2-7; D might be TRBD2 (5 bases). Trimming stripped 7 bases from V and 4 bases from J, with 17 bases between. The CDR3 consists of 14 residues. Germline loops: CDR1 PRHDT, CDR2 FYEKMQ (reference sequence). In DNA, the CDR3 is TGTGCCAGCAACCGGGTGCTAGCAGATTACGAGCAGTACTTC. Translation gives CASNRVLADYEQYF.

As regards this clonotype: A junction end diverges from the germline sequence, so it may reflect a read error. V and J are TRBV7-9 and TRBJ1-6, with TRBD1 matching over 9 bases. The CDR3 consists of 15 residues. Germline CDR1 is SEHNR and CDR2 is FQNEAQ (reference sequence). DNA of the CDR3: TGTGCCAGCAGCTTAGAGGGGACAGGGCATTCACCCCTACACTTT. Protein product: CASSLEGTGHSPLHF.